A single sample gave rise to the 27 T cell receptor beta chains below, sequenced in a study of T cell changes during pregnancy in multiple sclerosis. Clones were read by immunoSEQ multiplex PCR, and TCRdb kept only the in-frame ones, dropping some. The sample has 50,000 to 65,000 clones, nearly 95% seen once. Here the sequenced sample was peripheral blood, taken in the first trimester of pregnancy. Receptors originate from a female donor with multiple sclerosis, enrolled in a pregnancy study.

The CDR3 coding sequence is TGTGCCAGCAGCCCCAAGGGGGGGAATGAAAAACTGTTTTTT. It encodes CASSPKGGNEKLFF. This chain joins TRBV6-5 and TRBJ1-4; D perhaps matches TRBD1 (6 bases). Trimming took 6 bases from V and 5 from J, leaving 13 bases between them. This CDR3 is built from 14 residues. Germline V CDR1 and CDR2: MNHEY, SVGAGI.

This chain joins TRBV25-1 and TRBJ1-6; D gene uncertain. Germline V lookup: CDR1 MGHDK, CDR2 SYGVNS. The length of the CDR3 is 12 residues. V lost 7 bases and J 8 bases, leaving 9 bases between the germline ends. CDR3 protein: CASKGGHSPLHF. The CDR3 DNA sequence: TGTGCCAGCAAGGGAGGCCATTCACCCCTCCACTTT.

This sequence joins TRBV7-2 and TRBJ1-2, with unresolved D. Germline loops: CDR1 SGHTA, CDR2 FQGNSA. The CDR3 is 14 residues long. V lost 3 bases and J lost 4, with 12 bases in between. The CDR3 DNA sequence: TGTGCCAGCAGCTTTAATTTAGTCGGCTATGGCTACACCTTC. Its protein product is CASSFNLVGYGYTF.

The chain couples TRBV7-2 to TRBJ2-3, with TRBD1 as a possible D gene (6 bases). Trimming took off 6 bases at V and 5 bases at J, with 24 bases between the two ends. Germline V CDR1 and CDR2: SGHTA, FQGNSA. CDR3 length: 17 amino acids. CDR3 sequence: CASSEGGHTRPLDTQYF. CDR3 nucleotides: TGTGCCAGCAGTGAAGGGGGACACACAAGACCCTTAGATACGCAGTATTTT.

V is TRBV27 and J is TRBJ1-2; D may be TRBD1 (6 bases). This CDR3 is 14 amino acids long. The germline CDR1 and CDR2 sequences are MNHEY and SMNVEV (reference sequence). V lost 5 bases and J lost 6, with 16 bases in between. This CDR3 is CASSQIQGWDGYTF. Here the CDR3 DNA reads TGTGCCAGCAGTCAAATACAGGGCTGGGATGGCTACACCTTC.

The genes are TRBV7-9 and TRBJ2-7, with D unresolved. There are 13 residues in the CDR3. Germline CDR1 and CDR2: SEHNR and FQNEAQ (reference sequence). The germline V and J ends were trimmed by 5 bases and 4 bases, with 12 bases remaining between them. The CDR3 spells CASSTVRMYEQYF. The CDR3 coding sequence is TGTGCCAGCAGCACAGTACGGATGTACGAGCAGTACTTC.

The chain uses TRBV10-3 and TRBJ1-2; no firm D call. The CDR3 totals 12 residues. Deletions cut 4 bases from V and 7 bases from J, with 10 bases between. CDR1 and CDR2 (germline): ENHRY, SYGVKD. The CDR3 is CAISASRSGYTF. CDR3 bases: TGTGCCATCAGTGCTTCCCGGAGTGGCTACACCTTC.

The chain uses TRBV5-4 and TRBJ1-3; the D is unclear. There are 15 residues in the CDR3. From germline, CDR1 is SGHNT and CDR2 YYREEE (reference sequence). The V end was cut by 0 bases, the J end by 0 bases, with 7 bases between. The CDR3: CASSLDRYSGNTIYF. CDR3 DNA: TGTGCCAGCAGCTTGGACAGATACTCTGGAAACACCATATATTTT.

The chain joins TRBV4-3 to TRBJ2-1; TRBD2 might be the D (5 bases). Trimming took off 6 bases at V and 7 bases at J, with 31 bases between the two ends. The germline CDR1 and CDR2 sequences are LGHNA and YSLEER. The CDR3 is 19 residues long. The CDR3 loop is CASSPRVRAGVTKKNEQFF. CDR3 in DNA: TGCGCCAGCAGTCCGCGGGTGCGCGCTGGGGTGACCAAAAAAAATGAGCAGTTCTTC.

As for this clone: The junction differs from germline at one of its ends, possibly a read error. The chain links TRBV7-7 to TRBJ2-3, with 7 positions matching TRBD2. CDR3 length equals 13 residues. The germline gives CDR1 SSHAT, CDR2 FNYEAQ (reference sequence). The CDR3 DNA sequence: TGTGCTAGCACCCCGAAGCGGGGAGATACGCAGTATTTT. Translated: CASTPKRGDTQYF.

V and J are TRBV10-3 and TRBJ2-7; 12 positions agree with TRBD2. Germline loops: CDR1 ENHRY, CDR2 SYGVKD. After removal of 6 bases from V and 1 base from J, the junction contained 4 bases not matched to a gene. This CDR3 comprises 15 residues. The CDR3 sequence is CAIRTSGGLSYEQYF. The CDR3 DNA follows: TGTGCCATCAGGACTAGCGGGGGACTATCCTACGAGCAGTACTTC.

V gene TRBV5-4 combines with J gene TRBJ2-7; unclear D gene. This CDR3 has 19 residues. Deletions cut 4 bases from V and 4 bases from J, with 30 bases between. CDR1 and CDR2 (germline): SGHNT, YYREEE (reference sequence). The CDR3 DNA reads TGTGCCAGCAGCCGGGTTAATTTATTGAACATAAACTCTTCATACGAGCAGTACTTC. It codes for CASSRVNLLNINSSYEQYF.

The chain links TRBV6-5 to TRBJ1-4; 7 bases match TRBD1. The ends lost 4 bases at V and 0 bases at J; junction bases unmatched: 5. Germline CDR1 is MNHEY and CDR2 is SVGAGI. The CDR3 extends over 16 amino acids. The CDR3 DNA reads TGTGCCAGCAGTTCCAGACAGGGTACAACTAATGAAAAACTGTTTTTT. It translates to CASSSRQGTTNEKLFF.

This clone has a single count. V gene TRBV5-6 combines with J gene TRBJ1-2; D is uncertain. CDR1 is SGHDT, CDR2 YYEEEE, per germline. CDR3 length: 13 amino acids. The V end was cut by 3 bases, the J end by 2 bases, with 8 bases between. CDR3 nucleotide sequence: TGTGCCAGCAGCTCCGGCAGGAACTATGGCTACACCTTC. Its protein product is CASSSGRNYGYTF.

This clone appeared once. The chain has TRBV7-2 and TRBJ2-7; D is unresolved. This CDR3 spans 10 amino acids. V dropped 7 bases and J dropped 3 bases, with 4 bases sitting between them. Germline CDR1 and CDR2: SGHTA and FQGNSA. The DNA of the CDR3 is TGTGCCAGCACCCTCTACGAGCAGTACTTC. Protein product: CASTLYEQYF.

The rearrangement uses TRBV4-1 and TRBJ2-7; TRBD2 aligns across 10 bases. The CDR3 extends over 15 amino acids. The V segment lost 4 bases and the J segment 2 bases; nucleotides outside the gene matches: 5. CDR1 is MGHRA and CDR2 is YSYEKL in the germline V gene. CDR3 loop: CASSPVAGGTYEQYF. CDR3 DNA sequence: TGCGCCAGCAGCCCTGTAGCGGGGGGCACCTACGAGCAGTACTTC.

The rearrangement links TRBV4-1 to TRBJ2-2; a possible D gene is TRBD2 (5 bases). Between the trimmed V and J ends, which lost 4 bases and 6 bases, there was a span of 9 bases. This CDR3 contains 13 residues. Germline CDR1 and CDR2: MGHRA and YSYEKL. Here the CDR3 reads CASSRGGAGELFF. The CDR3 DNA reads TGCGCCAGCAGCCGAGGAGGAGCCGGGGAGCTGTTTTTT.

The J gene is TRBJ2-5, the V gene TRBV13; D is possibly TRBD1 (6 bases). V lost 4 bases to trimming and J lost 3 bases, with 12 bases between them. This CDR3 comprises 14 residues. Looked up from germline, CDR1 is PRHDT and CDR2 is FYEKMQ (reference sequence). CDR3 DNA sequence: TGTGCCAGCAGCTCTCGACAGGTAGAAGAGACCCAGTACTTC. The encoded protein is CASSSRQVEETQYF. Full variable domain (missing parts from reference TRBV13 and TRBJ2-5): AAGVIQSPRHLIKEKRETATLKCYPIPRHDTVYWYQQGPGQDPQFLISFYEKMQSDKGSIPDRFSAQQFSDYHSELNMSSLELGDSALYFCASSSRQVEETQYFGPGTRLLVL.

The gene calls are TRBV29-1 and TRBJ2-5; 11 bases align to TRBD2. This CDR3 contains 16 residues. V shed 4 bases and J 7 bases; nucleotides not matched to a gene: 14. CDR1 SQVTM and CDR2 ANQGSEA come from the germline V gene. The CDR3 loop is CSVGQSSGGAGGTQYF. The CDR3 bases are TGCAGCGTTGGGCAGAGTAGCGGGGGGGCCGGAGGGACCCAGTACTTC.

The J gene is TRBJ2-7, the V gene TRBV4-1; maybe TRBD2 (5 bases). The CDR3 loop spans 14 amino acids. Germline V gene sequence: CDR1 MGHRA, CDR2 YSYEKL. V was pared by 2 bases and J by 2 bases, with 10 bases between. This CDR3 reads CASSQSEGPYEQYF. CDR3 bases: TGCGCCAGCAGCCAATCTGAGGGTCCCTACGAGCAGTACTTC.

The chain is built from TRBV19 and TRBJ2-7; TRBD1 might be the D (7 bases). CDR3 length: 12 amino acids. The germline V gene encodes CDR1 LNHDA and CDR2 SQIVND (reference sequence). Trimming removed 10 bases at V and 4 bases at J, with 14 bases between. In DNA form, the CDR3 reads TGTGCCACCAGACAGGGACTTTACGAGCAGTACTTC. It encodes CATRQGLYEQYF.

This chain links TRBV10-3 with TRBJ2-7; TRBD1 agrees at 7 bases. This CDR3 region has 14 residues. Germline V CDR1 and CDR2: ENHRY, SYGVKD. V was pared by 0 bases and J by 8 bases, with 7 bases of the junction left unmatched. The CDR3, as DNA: TGTGCCATCAGTGAGTCAGGAGGACAGGCCCAGCAGTACTTC. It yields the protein CAISESGGQAQQYF.

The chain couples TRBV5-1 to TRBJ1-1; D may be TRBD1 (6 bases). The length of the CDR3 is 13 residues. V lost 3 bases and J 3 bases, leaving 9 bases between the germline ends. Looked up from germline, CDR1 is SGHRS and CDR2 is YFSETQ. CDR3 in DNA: TGCGCCAGCAGCTCCGGACAGTACACTGAAGCTTTCTTT. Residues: CASSSGQYTEAFF.

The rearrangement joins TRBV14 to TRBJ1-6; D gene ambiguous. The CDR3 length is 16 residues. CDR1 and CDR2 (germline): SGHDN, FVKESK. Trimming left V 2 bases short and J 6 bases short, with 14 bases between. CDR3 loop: CASSQRIMGPNSPLHF. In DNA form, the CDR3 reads TGTGCCAGCAGCCAACGGATAATGGGCCCTAATTCACCCCTCCACTTT. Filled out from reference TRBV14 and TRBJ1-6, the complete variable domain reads EAGVTQFPSHSVIEKGQTVTLRCDPISGHDNLYWYRRVMGKEIKFLLHFVKESKQDESGMPNNRFLAERTGGTYSTLKVQPAELEDSGVYFCASSQRIMGPNSPLHFGNGTRLTVT.

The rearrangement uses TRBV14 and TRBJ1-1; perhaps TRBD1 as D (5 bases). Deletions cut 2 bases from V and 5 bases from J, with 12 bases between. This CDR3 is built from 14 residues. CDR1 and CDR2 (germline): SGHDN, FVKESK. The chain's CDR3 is CASSQSGKTTEAFF. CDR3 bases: TGTGCCAGCAGCCAATCAGGGAAAACGACTGAAGCTTTCTTT.

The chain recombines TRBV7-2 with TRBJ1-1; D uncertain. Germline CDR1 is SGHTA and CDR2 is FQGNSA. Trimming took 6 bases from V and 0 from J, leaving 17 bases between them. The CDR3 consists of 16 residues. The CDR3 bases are TGTGCCAGCAGACTCGCGGGCCCAAATATGAACACTGAAGCTTTCTTT. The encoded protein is CASRLAGPNMNTEAFF.

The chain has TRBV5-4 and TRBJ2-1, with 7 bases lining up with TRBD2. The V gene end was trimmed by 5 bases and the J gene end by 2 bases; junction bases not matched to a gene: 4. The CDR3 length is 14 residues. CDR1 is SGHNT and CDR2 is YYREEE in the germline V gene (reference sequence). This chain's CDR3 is CASSPGRPYNEQFF. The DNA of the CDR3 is TGTGCCAGCAGTCCCGGGAGGCCCTACAATGAGCAGTTCTTC.